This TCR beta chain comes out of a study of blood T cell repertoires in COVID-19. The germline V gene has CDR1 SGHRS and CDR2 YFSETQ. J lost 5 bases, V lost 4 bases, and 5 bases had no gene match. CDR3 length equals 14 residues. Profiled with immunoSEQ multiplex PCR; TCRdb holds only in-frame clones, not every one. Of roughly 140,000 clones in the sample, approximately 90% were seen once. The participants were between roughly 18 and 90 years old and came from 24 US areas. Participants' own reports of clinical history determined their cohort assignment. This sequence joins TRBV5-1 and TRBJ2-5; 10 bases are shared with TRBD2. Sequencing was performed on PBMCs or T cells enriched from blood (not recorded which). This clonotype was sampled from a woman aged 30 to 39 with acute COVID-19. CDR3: CASSQTSGIETQYF. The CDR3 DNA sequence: TGCGCCAGCAGCCAAACTAGCGGGATTGAGACCCAGTACTTC.